The present TCR beta chain was sequenced within a study of cytomegalovirus exposure and HLA in healthy donors. General study findings and limits: For most TCR beta V segments, an earlier analysis put the productive rate at about 90% or about 30% of the time. By HLA locus, TCR association rates varied in a later analysis, with DRB1 showing the most and HLA-C the fewest. Common viral pathogens seemed, in a later analysis, to connect with several of the most significant clusters.

As concerns this clone: Its antigen is not identified.

Healthy bone marrow donors supplied every sample. PCR primers comprised 60 Vbeta and 13 Jbeta primers. TCRdb's copy holds only in-frame clones and misses some; the assay was immunoSEQ multiplex PCR. The profile covers some 130,000 clones, with about four fifths appearing a single time and 4.8% taken by the ten largest. Germline CDR1 and CDR2: SGHRS and YFSETQ. Trimming removed 4 bases from V and 0 bases from J, with 14 bases in between. The CDR3 spans 15 residues. The sample was PBMCs. This chain links TRBV5-1 with TRBJ2-7, with D possibly being TRBD1 (5 bases). The clonotype comes from a man aged 30 to 39 in good health. DNA of the CDR3: TGCGCCAGCAGCCCCGCCTCACAGGACTCCTACGAGCAGTACTTC. Translation gives CASSPASQDSYEQYF.